Below, 20 T cell receptor beta chains from the same sample are listed, as sequenced in a study of blood T cell repertoires in COVID-19. Here immunoSEQ multiplex PCR was the method, and the copy in TCRdb shows in-frame clones only, minus some. The data show some 50,000 clones, with around 86% seen just once and around 27% held by the top ten. The source material was peripheral blood. The receptors here all came from a human donor in a cohort sampled during active COVID-19.

The gene calls are TRBV3-1 (or the pseudogene TRBV3-2) and TRBJ2-3; 10 bases are a match to TRBD2. This CDR3 comprises 16 residues. From germline, CDR1 is LGHDT and CDR2 YNNKEL (reference sequence). V trimming: 4 bases; J trimming: 4 bases; junction bases outside the gene matches: 8. The CDR3 bases are TGTGCCAGCAGCCCCGGACTAGCGGTAAGCGCAGATACGCAGTATTTT. As protein: CASSPGLAVSADTQYF.

V usage is TRBV25-1 and J usage is TRBJ2-7; D might be TRBD1 (5 bases). Germline loops: CDR1 MGHDK, CDR2 SYGVNS. With 3 bases removed from V and 4 bases from J, the gap between germline ends came to 10 bases. The CDR3 sequence is 13 residues long. CDR3 amino acids: CASSDQQVYEQYF. DNA of the CDR3: TGTGCCAGCAGTGATCAACAGGTTTACGAGCAGTACTTC.

For this clone: The same CDR3 also results from other DNA sequences found in this sample. The DNA for the CDR3 is TGCGCCAGCAGCCCTGGACAGGGAAACTATGGCTACACCTTC. It translates to CASSPGQGNYGYTF. The chain links TRBV5-1 to TRBJ1-2; 8 bases map to TRBD1. Germline values: CDR1 SGHRS, CDR2 YFSETQ. The CDR3 extends over 14 amino acids. Trimming took 4 bases from V and 2 from J; bases not matched to a gene: 4.

The V gene is TRBV5-1, the J gene TRBJ2-3, with 8 bases that match TRBD2. The trim removed 3 bases at V and 0 bases at J, leaving 12 bases unmatched. Germline V gene sequence: CDR1 SGHRS, CDR2 YFSETQ. CDR3 length: 18 residues. In nucleotides, the CDR3 is TGCGCCAGCAGCTCTCTCACTAGCGGAAAGACTAGCACAGATACGCAGTATTTT. Residues: CASSSLTSGKTSTDTQYF.

This sequence joins TRBV5-6 and TRBJ2-5, with D possibly being TRBD2 (5 bases). Trimming cost V 0 bases and J 0 bases, with 12 bases left between them. Germline V lookup: CDR1 SGHDT, CDR2 YYEEEE. This CDR3 has 16 residues. The CDR3: CASSLERGKYQETQYF. CDR3 DNA sequence: TGTGCCAGCAGCTTGGAGCGAGGGAAGTACCAAGAGACCCAGTACTTC.

The chain has TRBV7-9 and TRBJ1-1, with D perhaps matching TRBD1 (5 bases). The V and J ends lost 11 bases and 3 bases respectively, with 16 bases between them. Germline CDR1 and CDR2: SEHNR and FQNEAQ (reference sequence). CDR3 length equals 13 residues. CDR3 nucleotide sequence: TGTGCCCCCCAAGCGGGGCCTCACACTGAAGCTTTCTTT. Its translation: CAPQAGPHTEAFF.

The chain employs TRBV28 and TRBJ2-1; maybe TRBD2 (6 bases). Trimming removed 6 bases from V and 1 base from J, with 22 bases in between. The CDR3 length is 18 residues. From germline, CDR1 is MDHEN and CDR2 SYDVKM. Written as DNA, the CDR3 is TGTGCCAGCAGCCCCTCTAGCGTCCAGATGGGATCCTACAATGAGCAGTTCTTC. It translates to CASSPSSVQMGSYNEQFF.

The chain carries TRBV5-6 and TRBJ1-2; 7 bases fit TRBD1. CDR3 length: 14 amino acids. Losses at the gene ends were 4 bases for V and 5 bases for J; bases not matched to a gene: 8. The germline gives CDR1 SGHDT, CDR2 YYEEEE. For the CDR3, the DNA is TGTGCCAGCAGCCTAAGACAGGGAAGGTATGGCTACACCTTC. As protein: CASSLRQGRYGYTF.

This clone was counted a single time. The CDR3 region has the DNA TGTGCCACCAGCCGGGAGGGCTACGAGCAGTACTTC. Amino acid sequence: CATSREGYEQYF. This chain connects TRBV24-1 to TRBJ2-7; 8 positions agree with TRBD2. This CDR3 is built from 12 residues. Germline loops: CDR1 KGHDR, CDR2 SFDVKD. J gave up 3 bases and V 7 bases, and 1 base lay outside the gene matches.

This clone was found once. The rearrangement joins TRBV2 to TRBJ1-3; a weak D match, TRBD1 (5 bases). CDR1 and CDR2 from the germline V gene are SNHLY and FYNNEI. The CDR3 runs 15 residues. V lost 6 bases to trimming and J lost 2 bases, with 14 bases between them. This CDR3 is CASRGSGRAGNTIYF. The CDR3 DNA reads TGTGCCAGCAGGGGGTCGGGCAGGGCTGGAAACACCATATATTTT.

This chain links TRBV12-5 with TRBJ2-3, with D perhaps matching TRBD1 (6 bases). CDR3 length: 14 amino acids. Germline CDR1 and CDR2: LGHNT and FRNRAP. Trimming pared 3 bases from V and 4 bases from J, leaving 11 bases between. Written as DNA, the CDR3 is TGTGCTAGTGGTTTACAAACAGGGTCAGATACGCAGTATTTT. Translating gives CASGLQTGSDTQYF.

The rearrangement links TRBV18 to TRBJ2-7, with 10 bases matching TRBD1. The CDR3 length is 14 residues. The junction had 2 bases not matched to a gene; V was cut back by 3 bases and J by 3 bases. Germline CDR1 and CDR2: KGHSH and LQKENI. The CDR3 is CASSPGTGVYEQYF. The CDR3 region has the DNA TGTGCCAGCTCACCCGGGACAGGGGTCTACGAGCAGTACTTC. The full variable domain, rest sourced from reference TRBV18 and TRBJ2-7, is NAGVMQNPRHLVRRRGQEARLRCSPMKGHSHVYWYRQLPEEGLKFMVYLQKENIIDESGMPKERFSAEFPKEGPSILRIQQVVRGDSAAYFCASSPGTGVYEQYFGPGTRLTVT.

The genes are TRBV5-4 and TRBJ2-3, with D possibly TRBD2 on 5 matching bases. The V end lost 3 bases, the J end lost 0 bases, and 14 bases lay between the germline ends. CDR1 is SGHNT, CDR2 YYREEE, per germline (reference sequence). This CDR3 has 16 amino acids. The CDR3 sequence: CASSSSKRSSTDTQYF. DNA for the CDR3: TGTGCCAGCAGCTCTTCTAAGCGGTCCAGCACAGATACGCAGTATTTT.

The chain uses TRBV5-4 and TRBJ1-4; tentatively, D is TRBD1 (6 bases). CDR3 length equals 15 residues. The V gene lost 5 bases and the J gene lost 5 bases, with 16 bases spanning the gap. CDR1 and CDR2 from the germline V gene are SGHNT and YYREEE (reference sequence). The CDR3, as DNA: TGTGCCAGCAGAGAAATGGAAAGGGGGAATGAAAAACTGTTTTTT. Translation gives CASREMERGNEKLFF.

This clone came up a few times. V and J are TRBV15 and TRBJ1-5; D not resolved. From germline, CDR1 is LNHNV and CDR2 YYDKDF (reference sequence). The CDR3 is 16 residues long. V was shortened by 0 bases and J by 1 base, with 10 bases between the two germline ends. The CDR3 spells CATSRDPGLSNQPQHF. The CDR3 DNA reads TGTGCCACCAGCAGAGATCCGGGGTTGAGCAATCAGCCCCAGCATTTT.

The V gene is TRBV2, the J gene TRBJ2-7; 8 bases are a match to TRBD2. This CDR3 is 11 amino acids long. V lost 7 bases to trimming and J lost 5 bases; unmatched junction nucleotides: 1. Germline V gene data show CDR1 as SNHLY and CDR2 as FYNNEI. CDR3 sequence: CASILADEQYF. In DNA form, the CDR3 reads TGTGCCAGCATACTAGCGGACGAGCAGTACTTC.

This clone was counted once. V gene TRBV2 combines with J gene TRBJ2-1; 7 bases agree with TRBD1. This CDR3 contains 16 residues. After removal of 6 bases from V and 4 bases from J, the junction contained 12 bases not matched to a gene. Germline V gene data show CDR1 as SNHLY and CDR2 as FYNNEI. The CDR3 DNA sequence: TGTGCCAGCAGCGGTAAACCGGGACAGCTTTACAATGAGCAGTTCTTC. It yields the protein CASSGKPGQLYNEQFF.

The rearrangement links TRBV5-3 to TRBJ2-3; TRBD2 is a possible D gene (5 bases). TRBV5-3 belongs to the ORF category, with a function that is uncertain. Trimming took off 0 bases at V and 7 bases at J, with 15 bases between the two ends. The CDR3 is 15 amino acids. The CDR3 DNA reads TGTGCCAGAAGCTTGGATAGCGATTCCTCCAATACGCAGTATTTT. It specifies CARSLDSDSSNTQYF.

The chain carries TRBV7-9 and TRBJ2-1, with TRBD2 identical over 8 bases. CDR3 length: 14 residues. Germline loops: CDR1 SEHNR, CDR2 FQNEAQ (reference sequence). J gave up 6 bases and V 6 bases, and 7 bases lay outside the gene matches. The CDR3 loop reads CASSRPGLANEQFF. In nucleotides, the CDR3 is TGTGCCAGCAGTCGACCCGGACTAGCCAATGAGCAGTTCTTC.

The chain links TRBV11-2 to TRBJ2-2, with D maybe TRBD2 (6 bases). Germline values: CDR1 SGHAT, CDR2 FQNNGV. Trimming shortened V by 6 bases and J by 4 bases, and 18 bases separated the two germline ends. The CDR3 loop spans 16 amino acids. In DNA form, the CDR3 reads TGTGCCAGCAGTCTAAGACCGGGAGATGGCACCGGGGAGCTGTTTTTT. It encodes CASSLRPGDGTGELFF.